These T cell receptor beta chains were read from a single sample in a study of cytomegalovirus exposure and HLA in healthy donors. The repertoire was sequenced with immunoSEQ multiplex PCR; TCRdb's copy has only in-frame clones and lacks some. The sample has approximately 180,000 clones; around 80% are singletons. Sequenced material: PBMCs. The receptors stem from a woman in her thirties or forties in good health and CMV-seronegative. CDR3s include the opening cysteine and the closing phenylalanine or tryptophan. The D gene is left open where the match is weak. A row's size may be missing; if present it is once, few, many or a size class.

j_gene: TRBJ2-7
d_gene: TRBD1
v_gene: TRBV19
abundance: once
CDR3nt: TGTGCCAGTAGGAAAGACAGGGGGTCTTCCTACGAGCAGTATTTC
CDR3aa: CASRKDRGSSYEQYF

j_gene: TRBJ2-4
d_gene: TRBD1
v_gene: TRBV6-1
abundance: NA
CDR3nt: TGTGCCAGCAGGGCTACAGGGGGCGGCAAAAACATTCAGTACTTC
CDR3aa: CASRATGGGKNIQYF

j_gene: TRBJ2-1
d_gene: TRBD2
v_gene: TRBV5-1
abundance: NA
CDR3nt: TGCGCCAGCAGCCCCCTCGGCGGGAGGAACTCCTACAATGAGCAGTTCTTC
CDR3aa: CASSPLGGRNSYNEQFF

j_gene: TRBJ2-1
d_gene: TRBD2
v_gene: TRBV9
abundance: few
CDR3nt: TGTGCCAGCAGCGGTAGCGGGAGTACTTACAATGAGCAGTTCTTC
CDR3aa: CASSGSGSTYNEQFF

j_gene: TRBJ1-1
d_gene: NA
v_gene: TRBV7-9
abundance: NA
CDR3nt: TGTTCCAGCAGCTTCACAGGGTCCCCGGACACTGAAGCTTTCTTT
CDR3aa: CSSSFTGSPDTEAFF

j_gene: TRBJ2-7
d_gene: TRBD2
v_gene: TRBV15
abundance: once
CDR3nt: TGTGCCACCAGGGACTATAGCGGGAGTAAACACGAGCAGTACTTC
CDR3aa: CATRDYSGSKHEQYF

j_gene: TRBJ1-4
d_gene: NA
v_gene: TRBV4-1
abundance: NA
CDR3nt: TGCGCCAGCAGCCTCCCCGGGGGAGGAGTCACTAATGAAAAACTGTTTTTT
CDR3aa: CASSLPGGGVTNEKLFF

j_gene: TRBJ2-5
d_gene: NA
v_gene: TRBV10-3
abundance: NA
CDR3nt: TGTGCCGCCCGGGGGTCTAGCGAGCAAGAGACCCAGTACTTC
CDR3aa: CAARGSSEQETQYF

j_gene: TRBJ1-1
d_gene: NA
v_gene: TRBV5-1
abundance: NA
CDR3nt: TGCGCCAGCAGCTTGGCCGGGGGACTCCACACTGAAGCTTTCTTT
CDR3aa: CASSLAGGLHTEAFF

j_gene: TRBJ1-2
d_gene: TRBD1
v_gene: TRBV5-1
abundance: NA
CDR3nt: TGCGCCAGCAGCTTGTCCCGACAGGGGTATGGCTACACCTTC
CDR3aa: CASSLSRQGYGYTF

j_gene: TRBJ2-1
d_gene: TRBD2
v_gene: TRBV9
abundance: NA
CDR3nt: TGTGCCAGCAGCCTTGGGTCGTTAGCGGGATCGAGGAATGAGCAGTTCTTC
CDR3aa: CASSLGSLAGSRNEQFF

j_gene: TRBJ1-3
d_gene: TRBD1
v_gene: TRBV4-3
abundance: few
CDR3nt: TGCGCCAGCAGCCAAGATCTAGACAGGGCTGGAAACACCATATATTTT
CDR3aa: CASSQDLDRAGNTIYF

j_gene: TRBJ2-1
d_gene: NA
v_gene: TRBV21-1
abundance: NA
CDR3nt: TGTGCCATCCCCAGACTAGCTTATTACTCCTACAATGAGCAGTTCTTC
CDR3aa: CAIPRLAYYSYNEQFF

j_gene: TRBJ1-1
d_gene: TRBD1
v_gene: TRBV2
abundance: NA
CDR3nt: TGTGCCAGCAGGCCCCTAACCCGGGACAGGGAGACTTTCTTT
CDR3aa: CASRPLTRDRETFF

j_gene: TRBJ1-2
d_gene: NA
v_gene: TRBV11-2
abundance: NA
CDR3nt: TGTGCCAGCAGCTTAGACGGGGGGGGACCGGGCTATGGCTACACCTTC
CDR3aa: CASSLDGGGPGYGYTF

j_gene: TRBJ1-2
d_gene: TRBD1
v_gene: TRBV29-1
abundance: NA
CDR3nt: TGCAGCGTGGAGGGACAGGGGCGAATTGGCTACACCTTC
CDR3aa: CSVEGQGRIGYTF

j_gene: TRBJ2-5
d_gene: TRBD1
v_gene: TRBV5-6
abundance: NA
CDR3nt: TGTGCCAGCAGCTTGGATACAGGGGGAATTTCGGAGACCCAGTACTTC
CDR3aa: CASSLDTGGISETQYF

j_gene: TRBJ2-5
d_gene: TRBD2
v_gene: TRBV2
abundance: NA
CDR3nt: TGTGCCAGCAGTTTGGGTTTAGCGGGAGGGCAAGAGACCCAGTACTTC
CDR3aa: CASSLGLAGGQETQYF

j_gene: TRBJ2-3
d_gene: TRBD1
v_gene: TRBV29-1
abundance: NA
CDR3nt: TGCAGCGGCGGGACAGGGAGCACAGATACGCAGTATTTT
CDR3aa: CSGGTGSTDTQYF

j_gene: TRBJ2-1
d_gene: TRBD1
v_gene: TRBV19
abundance: NA
CDR3nt: TGTGCCAGTGGGCTTCAAACAGGGGGCGTTTACAATGAGCAGTTCTTC
CDR3aa: CASGLQTGGVYNEQFF

j_gene: TRBJ1-2
d_gene: TRBD1
v_gene: TRBV30
abundance: NA
CDR3nt: TGTGCCTGGGATATCGGGACAGGGAAATTTTTC
CDR3aa: CAWDIGTGKFF

j_gene: TRBJ1-5
d_gene: NA
v_gene: TRBV28
abundance: NA
CDR3nt: TGTGCCAGCAGTTTACCTACGGCGACTAATCAGCCCCAGCATTTT
CDR3aa: CASSLPTATNQPQHF

j_gene: TRBJ2-3
d_gene: NA
v_gene: TRBV7-3
abundance: few
CDR3nt: TGTGCCAGCAGCTCGGGGGGCGGCACAGATACGCAGTATTTT
CDR3aa: CASSSGGGTDTQYF

j_gene: TRBJ1-2
d_gene: TRBD1
v_gene: TRBV5-1
abundance: NA
CDR3nt: TGCGCCAGCAGCAACCGGGACAGGGTTGATGGCTACACCTTC
CDR3aa: CASSNRDRVDGYTF

j_gene: TRBJ1-2
d_gene: NA
v_gene: TRBV19
abundance: NA
CDR3nt: TGTGCCAGTAGTGCGACCCCAGAGGCTAACTATGGCTACACCTTC
CDR3aa: CASSATPEANYGYTF

j_gene: TRBJ2-3
d_gene: NA
v_gene: TRBV4-2
abundance: NA
CDR3nt: TGTGCCAGCAGCGGCCCCCTGGGACATAGCACAGATACGCAGTATTTT
CDR3aa: CASSGPLGHSTDTQYF

j_gene: TRBJ1-2
d_gene: TRBD1
v_gene: TRBV18
abundance: NA
CDR3nt: TGTGCCAGCTCACCTCCCACAGGGGCGCCCTCAATTGGCTACACCTTC
CDR3aa: CASSPPTGAPSIGYTF

j_gene: TRBJ1-5
d_gene: NA
v_gene: TRBV10-3
abundance: NA
CDR3nt: TGTGCCATCAGTGAGGGGGTACAGGGAGGCAATCAGCCCCAGCATTTT
CDR3aa: CAISEGVQGGNQPQHF

j_gene: TRBJ1-1
d_gene: NA
v_gene: TRBV19
abundance: NA
CDR3nt: TGTGCCAGTACCCCAGGCGGCGGGGCAAACACTGAAGCTTTCTTT
CDR3aa: CASTPGGGANTEAFF

j_gene: TRBJ1-2
d_gene: TRBD1
v_gene: TRBV5-1
abundance: NA
CDR3nt: TGCGCCAGCAGCCCCGACAGGGTTGGTGTCTACACCTTC
CDR3aa: CASSPDRVGVYTF

j_gene: TRBJ2-1
d_gene: TRBD2
v_gene: TRBV5-8
abundance: NA
CDR3nt: TGTGCCAGCAGCTTTAGCGGGAGGGCCATGGATGAGCAGTTCTTC
CDR3aa: CASSFSGRAMDEQFF